The clone carrying this T cell receptor beta chain has a handful of counts. This sample was taken from a study of blood T cell repertoires in COVID-19. For the study at large: Sites in the United States, Italy and Spain provided acute and convalescent COVID-19 samples. From T cells, B-cell-depleted T cells, or PBMCs came the material, which was cDNA or gDNA.

This CDR3 region has 13 residues. Trimming cost V 3 bases and J 8 bases, with 13 bases left between them. The germline CDR1 and CDR2 sequences are GTSNPN and SVGIG (reference sequence). Authors' data handling: Scientists estimated how many nucleated cells there were by amplifying reference gene primers. Method: immunoSEQ multiplex PCR; TCRdb's copy keeps in-frame clones and lacks some. The V and J calls and clone size are taken from that table; D and trimming were inferred from the DNA. The sample yields roughly 250,000 clones, around 90% seen once. The sample comprised peripheral blood. The rearrangement uses TRBV30 and TRBJ1-4, with a tentative D call TRBD1 (5 bases). The source of this sequence is a woman aged 40 to 50 with acute or convalescent COVID-19. The CDR3 coding sequence is TGTGCCTGGAGCTTAGGAGGGACCGAAAAACTGTTTTTT. Residues: CAWSLGGTEKLFF. Combining the CDR3 with reference TRBV30 and TRBJ1-4 gives the whole variable domain SQTIHQWPATLVQPVGSPLSLECTVEGTSNPNLYWYRQAAGRGLQLLFYSVGIGQISSEVPQNLSASRPQDRQFILSSKKLLLSDSGFYLCAWSLGGTEKLFFGSGTQLSVL.